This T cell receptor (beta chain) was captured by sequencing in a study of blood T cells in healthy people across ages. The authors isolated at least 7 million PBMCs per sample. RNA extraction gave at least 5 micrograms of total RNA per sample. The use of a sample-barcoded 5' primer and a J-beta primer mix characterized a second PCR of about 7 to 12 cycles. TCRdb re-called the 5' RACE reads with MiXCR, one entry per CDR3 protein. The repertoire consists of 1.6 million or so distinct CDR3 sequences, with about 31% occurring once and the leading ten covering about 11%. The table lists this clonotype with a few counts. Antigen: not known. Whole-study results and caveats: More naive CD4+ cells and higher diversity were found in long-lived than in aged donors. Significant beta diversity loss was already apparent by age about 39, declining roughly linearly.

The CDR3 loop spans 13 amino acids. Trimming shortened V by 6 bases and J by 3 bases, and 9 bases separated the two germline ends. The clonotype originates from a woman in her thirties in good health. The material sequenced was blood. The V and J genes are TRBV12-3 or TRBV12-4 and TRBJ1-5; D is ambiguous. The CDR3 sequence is CASRSQNNQPQHF. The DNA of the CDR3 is TGTGCCAGCAGATCTCAGAACAATCAGCCCCAGCATTTT.